This entry describes one T cell receptor (beta chain). Its antigen is still unknown. PCR was performed using 60 Vbeta and 13 Jbeta primers. The table came from immunoSEQ multiplex PCR; TCRdb's copy has only in-frame clones and leaves some out. The table lists around 150,000 clones, approximately 80% of them singletons. This CDR3 is built from 17 residues. V was clipped by 6 bases and J by 0 bases, with 19 bases between them. Germline V CDR1 and CDR2: LNHDA, SQIVND (reference sequence). This sample is part of a study of cytomegalovirus exposure and HLA in healthy donors. Findings and limits, study-wide: Using a false discovery rate of 0.05, a later analysis showed that approximately 17,000 TCR beta sequences were associated with HLA alleles.

This chain connects TRBV19 to TRBJ2-3, with D perhaps TRBD2 (6 bases). This sequence originates from a man between 18 and 35 years old in good health and CMV-seronegative. Sequencing was done on a sample of PBMCs. The CDR3 spells CASSPDKLAWSTDTQYF. The CDR3 bases are TGTGCCAGTAGCCCAGACAAACTAGCCTGGAGCACAGATACGCAGTATTTT. Full variable domain (remainder filled in from reference TRBV19 and TRBJ2-3): DGGITQSPKYLFRKEGQNVTLSCEQNLNHDAMYWYRQDPGQGLRLIYYSQIVNDFQKGDIAEGYSVSREKKESFPLTVTSAQKNPTAFYLCASSPDKLAWSTDTQYFGPGTRLTVL.